These T cell receptor beta chains were read from a single sample in a study of blood T cells in healthy people across ages. TCRdb reprocessed the 5' RACE reads via MiXCR and lists one record per CDR3 protein. The sample has about 2 million distinct CDR3 sequences, 40% to 55% seen once. Sequencing was performed on blood. Every receptor here comes from a woman between 40 and 55 years old in good health. The CDR3 runs from the conserved cysteine through the conserved F or W. The D gene is left open where the match is weak. Where a row states a size, it is once, few, many or the class of an expanded clone; other rows omit it.

d_call,v_call,clone_size,j_call,cdr3_nt,cdr3_aa
NA,TRBV24-1,NA,TRBJ2-7,TGTGCCACCAGTGACCCCAGGGGAAGGAACGAGCAGTACTTC,CATSDPRGRNEQYF
TRBD1,TRBV6-2/TRBV6-3,NA,TRBJ1-2,TGTGCCAGCAGAGCCACGACAGGGGCTAACTATGGCTACACCTTC,CASRATTGANYGYTF
TRBD2,TRBV4-2,once,TRBJ2-3,TGTGTCAGCGACCTCCTACGACTAGCGGGGGCTAGCACAGATACGCAGTATTTT,CVSDLLRLAGASTDTQYF
TRBD1,TRBV25-1,NA,TRBJ1-2,TGTGCCAGCATGGGACAGGGGCTTGGCTATGGCTACACCTTC,CASMGQGLGYGYTF
TRBD2,TRBV7-2,few,TRBJ2-1,TGTGCCAGCAGCTTACCGCTAGCGGGGGTAAATGAGCAGTTCTTC,CASSLPLAGVNEQFF
NA,TRBV20-1,few,TRBJ2-1,TGCAGTGCCACTGTGGGGCTGAGCTCCTACAATGAGCAGTTCTTC,CSATVGLSSYNEQFF
NA,TRBV9,once,TRBJ2-1,TGTGCCAGCAGCCCTAGGGCGAGGTCAGGCTACAATGAGCAGTTCTTC,CASSPRARSGYNEQFF
NA,TRBV12-3/TRBV12-4,NA,TRBJ2-3,TGTGCCAGCAGTTTGCAGGGACGGTGGACAGATACGCAGTATTTT,CASSLQGRWTDTQYF
TRBD2,TRBV7-9,NA,TRBJ2-3,TGTGCCAGCAGCCCCACTCTAGCGGGGGTTAAAGATACGCAGTATTTT,CASSPTLAGVKDTQYF
TRBD2,TRBV6-5,once,TRBJ2-1,TGTGCCAGCAGGAAACTAGCGGGGTCCGCCTACAATGAGCAGTTCTTC,CASRKLAGSAYNEQFF
NA,TRBV12-3/TRBV12-4,few,TRBJ2-1,TGTGCCAGCAGTTTAAGCGTAGGGGATCCCAATGAGCAGTTCTTC,CASSLSVGDPNEQFF
NA,TRBV7-2,NA,TRBJ2-6,TGTGCCAGCAGCCTCACAGGGTGGGGGGCCAACGTCCTGACTTTC,CASSLTGWGANVLTF
NA,TRBV28,few,TRBJ2-5,TGTGCCAGCAGTTTCCCGGGCAGTAAAGAGACCCAGTACTTC,CASSFPGSKETQYF
NA,TRBV7-6,NA,TRBJ2-7,TGTGCCAGCTCCGGGACCGACAATTCCTACGAGCAGTACTTC,CASSGTDNSYEQYF
NA,TRBV9,NA,TRBJ1-4,TGTGCCAGCAGCCCTTGGGGGGCAGAAAATGAAAAACTGTTTTTT,CASSPWGAENEKLFF
TRBD2,TRBV9,NA,TRBJ2-3,TGTGCCAGCAGCTTCCCTAGCGGTAGCACAGATACGCAGTATTTT,CASSFPSGSTDTQYF
NA,TRBV29-1,many,TRBJ2-3,TGCAGCGTTGGGGCCTTGTACACAGATACGCAGTATTTT,CSVGALYTDTQYF
NA,TRBV5-1,few,TRBJ2-3,TGCGCCAGCAGATACTCCCTTGGCGGGGCAGAGGATACGCAGTATTTT,CASRYSLGGAEDTQYF
NA,TRBV2,NA,TRBJ2-5,TGTGCCACCGGGCCGGCAGAGGAGACCCAGTACTTC,CATGPAEETQYF
TRBD2,TRBV5-1,NA,TRBJ2-3,TGCGCCGGCAGCTTTCGCCCGTGGACTAGCGGGCAGGATACGCAGTATTTT,CAGSFRPWTSGQDTQYF
NA,TRBV3-1,NA,TRBJ2-7,TGTGCCAGCGGCCTGCCGGGACCCCCCTACGAGCAGTACTTC,CASGLPGPPYEQYF
TRBD1,TRBV20-1,NA,TRBJ2-1,TGCAGTGCCCCCGACAGGGTCAATGAGCAGTTCTTC,CSAPDRVNEQFF
NA,TRBV2,NA,TRBJ2-3,TGTGTCAGCACGCAGGTCCCAAGCACAGATACGCAGTATTTT,CVSTQVPSTDTQYF
TRBD2,TRBV20-1,NA,TRBJ2-3,TGCAGTGCCCAGCGGGGGGCCGCCACAGATACGCAGTATTTT,CSAQRGAATDTQYF
NA,TRBV5-5,NA,TRBJ1-2,TGTGCCAGCAGCCGTATAGGGGGCTACACCTTC,CASSRIGGYTF
NA,TRBV21-1,NA,TRBJ2-7,TGTGCCAGCAGCAAGAGGACAGAGAGCTCCTACGAGCGGTACTTC,CASSKRTESSYERYF
NA,TRBV18,NA,TRBJ2-5,TGTGCCAGCTCACCGAAGTCCTATGGAGAGACCCAGTACTTC,CASSPKSYGETQYF
TRBD2,TRBV28,few,TRBJ2-5,TGTGCCAGCAGTTTACCCCGTGGGGGGGGGTACCAAGAGACCCAGTACTTC,CASSLPRGGGYQETQYF
NA,TRBV4-2,NA,TRBJ2-3,TGTGCCAGCAGCCAAGATCCGGTCGCCTATAGCACAGATACGCAGTATTTT,CASSQDPVAYSTDTQYF
NA,TRBV5-1,few,TRBJ2-6,TGCGCCAGCAGCCCTCGTTGGGAGGCTTCTGGGGCCAACGTCCTGACTTTC,CASSPRWEASGANVLTF
TRBD2,TRBV18,NA,TRBJ2-1,TGTGCCAGCTCACCAAGTCAGCGGGGGACATACAATGAGCAGTTCTTC,CASSPSQRGTYNEQFF
NA,TRBV5-1,few,TRBJ2-6,TGCGCCAGCAGCGCGGGCGGGTCCAACGTCCTGACTTTC,CASSAGGSNVLTF
NA,TRBV27,NA,TRBJ1-2,TGTGCCAGCAGTGTATGGGACACCGGGGTGGATGGCTACACCTTC,CASSVWDTGVDGYTF
NA,TRBV5-1,few,TRBJ2-5,TGTGCCAGCAGCTTAGGAGAGGGGAGGGAGACCCAGTACTTC,CASSLGEGRETQYF
NA,TRBV20-1,NA,TRBJ2-3,TGCAGTGCTTTCTGGAGATGGGGCACAGATACGCAGTATTTT,CSAFWRWGTDTQYF
NA,TRBV7-8,NA,TRBJ1-2,TGTGCCAGCAGCTTAGAAAAGGGGCCTAGTTATGGCTACACCTTC,CASSLEKGPSYGYTF
TRBD1,TRBV28,NA,TRBJ2-7,TGTGCCAGCAGGGGGACAGCCAGAACCTACGAGCAGTACTTC,CASRGTARTYEQYF
NA,TRBV27,NA,TRBJ2-7,TGTGCCAGCAGTTTACCCTGCGGCGAGGGAGGTTGCTACGAGCAGTACTTC,CASSLPCGEGGCYEQYF
TRBD1,TRBV9,NA,TRBJ1-4,TGTGCCAGCAGCCCAGGGGGGACAACTAATGAAAAACTGTTTTTT,CASSPGGTTNEKLFF
TRBD1,TRBV5-1,NA,TRBJ2-7,TGCGCCAGCAGCTTGGACAGGGGAGTTTTCTACGAGCAGTACTTC,CASSLDRGVFYEQYF
NA,TRBV7-2,NA,TRBJ2-3,TGTGCCAGCAGCTTAGATTCCGGGGGTGCAGATACGCAGTATTTT,CASSLDSGGADTQYF
NA,TRBV7-2,few,TRBJ2-5,TGTGCCAGCAGCTTAGACGAGGGATCGGAGACCCAGTACTTC,CASSLDEGSETQYF
TRBD2,TRBV7-8,NA,TRBJ2-1,TGTGCCAGCAGCTCGTCAAGAGGGACTAGCGGGGGTACCCCGTTCTTC,CASSSSRGTSGGTPFF
NA,TRBV27,NA,TRBJ2-3,TGTGCCAGCAGTTTGGAGGGGAAAAGCACAGATACGCAGTATTTT,CASSLEGKSTDTQYF
NA,TRBV25-1,NA,TRBJ2-5,TGTGCCAGCGGGGCCATAGGCCAAGAGACCCAGTACTTC,CASGAIGQETQYF
NA,TRBV29-1,many,TRBJ2-6,TGCAGCGCTCACTCTGTTTCTTCTGGGGCCAACGTCCTGACTTTC,CSAHSVSSGANVLTF
NA,TRBV6-5,NA,TRBJ1-2,TGTGCCAGCAGTCGCGACCTTATGGGGGGCTACACCTTC,CASSRDLMGGYTF
NA,TRBV9,few,TRBJ2-5,TGTGCCAGCAGCCTTAGTGGGTCCAGCGGTGAGACCCAGTACTTC,CASSLSGSSGETQYF
NA,TRBV29-1,few,TRBJ2-3,TGCAGCGTTAGAAGAGGCGCGGGCACAGATACGCAGTATTTT,CSVRRGAGTDTQYF
NA,TRBV29-1,once,TRBJ2-3,TGCAGCGTTGTGGGATCCTCTAGCACAGATACGCAGTATTTT,CSVVGSSSTDTQYF
NA,TRBV12-3/TRBV12-4,few,TRBJ2-6,TGTGCCAGCGGGAAAGGGTCTGGGGCCAACGTCCTGACTTTC,CASGKGSGANVLTF
NA,TRBV7-9,few,TRBJ1-6,TGTGCCAGCAGCTTTAGTCCGGGTGAGCGAGGATCACCCCTCCACTTT,CASSFSPGERGSPLHF
NA,TRBV6-4,NA,TRBJ2-1,TGTGCCAGCAGTGACGGGAGGGGGTTTAGCAATGAGCAGTTCTTC,CASSDGRGFSNEQFF
NA,TRBV20-1,few,TRBJ2-3,TGCAGTGCTCGGGACTTTTTTGGCGAAGATACGCAGTATTTT,CSARDFFGEDTQYF
NA,TRBV7-9,NA,TRBJ2-1,TGTGCCAGCAGCTTGCTAGCGAACTACAATGAGCAGTTCTTC,CASSLLANYNEQFF
TRBD1,TRBV20-1,few,TRBJ1-1,TGCAGTGCTTACCCCGGGACAGGGGATACTGAAGCTTTCTTT,CSAYPGTGDTEAFF
NA,TRBV28,many,TRBJ2-3,TGTGCCAGCAGTTTAGAACAGGGGGGGGGGGCATCAGATACGCAGTATTTT,CASSLEQGGGASDTQYF